This T cell receptor beta chain derives from a study of CD8+ T cells in alopecia areata. A few counts support this clone. RNA extraction was followed by reverse transcription into cDNA, which acted as the sequencing template. Using immunoSEQ multiplex PCR, the repertoire was profiled, and TCRdb retains in-frame clones only, with some absent. This table has 120,000 or so clones, 47% appearing once. The CDR3 is made up of 11 amino acids. Trimming took off 6 bases at V and 2 bases at J, with 1 base between the two ends. Germline values: CDR1 MNHEY, CDR2 SVGAGI. Starting from PBMCs, sorting isolated CD4+ and CD8+ T cells.

This rearrangement joins TRBV6-5 to TRBJ2-2; D remains ambiguous. This receptor was identified in a human donor with alopecia areata. The sequenced material came from NKG2D-low CD8+ T cells sorted from blood. The CDR3 sequence: CASRNTGELFF. The CDR3 DNA follows: TGTGCCAGCAGAAACACCGGGGAGCTGTTTTTT.